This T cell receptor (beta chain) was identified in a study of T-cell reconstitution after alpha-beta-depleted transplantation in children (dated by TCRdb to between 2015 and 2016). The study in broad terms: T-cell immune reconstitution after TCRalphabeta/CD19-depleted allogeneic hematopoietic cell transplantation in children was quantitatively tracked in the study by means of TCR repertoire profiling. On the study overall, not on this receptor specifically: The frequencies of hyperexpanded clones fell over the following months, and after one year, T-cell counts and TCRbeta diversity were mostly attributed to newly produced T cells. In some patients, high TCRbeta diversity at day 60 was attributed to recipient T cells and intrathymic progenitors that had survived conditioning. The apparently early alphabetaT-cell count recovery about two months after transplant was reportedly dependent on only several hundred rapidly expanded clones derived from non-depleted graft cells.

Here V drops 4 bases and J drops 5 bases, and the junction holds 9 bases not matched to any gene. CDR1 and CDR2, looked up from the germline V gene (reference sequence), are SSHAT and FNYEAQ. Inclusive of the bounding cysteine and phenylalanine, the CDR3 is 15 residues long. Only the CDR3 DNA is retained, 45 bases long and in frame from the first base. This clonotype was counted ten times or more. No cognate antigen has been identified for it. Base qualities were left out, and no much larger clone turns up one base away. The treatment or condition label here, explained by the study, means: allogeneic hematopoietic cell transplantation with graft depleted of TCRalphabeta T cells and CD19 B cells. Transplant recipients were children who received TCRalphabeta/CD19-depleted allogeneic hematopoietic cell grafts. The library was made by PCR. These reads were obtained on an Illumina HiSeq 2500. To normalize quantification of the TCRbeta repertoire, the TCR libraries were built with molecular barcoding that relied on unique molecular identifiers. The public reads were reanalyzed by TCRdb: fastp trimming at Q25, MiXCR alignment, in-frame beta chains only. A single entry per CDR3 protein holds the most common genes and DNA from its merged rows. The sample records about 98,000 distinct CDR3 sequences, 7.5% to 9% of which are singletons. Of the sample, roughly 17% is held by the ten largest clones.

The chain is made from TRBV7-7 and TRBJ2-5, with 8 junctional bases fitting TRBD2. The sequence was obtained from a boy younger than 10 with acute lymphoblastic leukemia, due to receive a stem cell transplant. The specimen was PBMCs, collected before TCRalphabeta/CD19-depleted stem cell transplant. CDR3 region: CASSYGLAGGETQYF. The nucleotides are TGTGCCAGCAGCTACGGACTAGCCGGGGGGGAGACCCAGTACTTC.